The rows below give T cell receptor beta chains drawn from one sample of a study of technical replicates of blood from several donors. The assay was immunoSEQ multiplex PCR, and TCRdb's table has in-frame clones only and misses some. This table has tens of thousands of clones, 94% appearing once. Sample: T cells isolated from PBMCs. These receptors all stem from a human donor in good health. CDR3s include the opening cysteine and the closing phenylalanine or tryptophan. Each record gives: clone size, D gene, V gene, J gene, CDR3 DNA, CDR3 protein. The D gene is left open where the match is weak. The size entry is marked missing in some rows and otherwise reads once, few, many or a size class.

NA,TRBD1,TRBV10-3,TRBJ2-1,TGTGCCATCAACCCCGGGACAGGCCTCAACGAGCAGTTCTTC,CAINPGTGLNEQFF
NA,TRBD2,TRBV11-3,TRBJ2-7,TGTGCCAGCAGCTTAGATCTAGCGGAAAGCTCCTACGAGCAGTACTTC,CASSLDLAESSYEQYF
NA,TRBD2,TRBV9,TRBJ2-1,TGTGCCAGCAGCGTGCAACTAGCGGGAGCTGGGAATGAGCAGTTCTTC,CASSVQLAGAGNEQFF
NA,NA,TRBV15,TRBJ1-1,TGTGCCACCAGCAGAGATAGAGGCAGGGACACTGAAGCTTTCTTT,CATSRDRGRDTEAFF
NA,NA,TRBV6-1,TRBJ2-7,TGTGCCAGCAGTGAAAGCCTACTGGTTTACGTAGAGTACTTC,CASSESLLVYVEYF
NA,NA,TRBV14,TRBJ2-2,TGTGCCAGCAGCCATTTTTTCCCGGCGAACACCGGGGAGCTGTTTTTT,CASSHFFPANTGELFF
NA,TRBD2,TRBV10-1,TRBJ2-7,TGCGCCAAACCGGGACTAGCGGTAGCGCACTACGAGCAGTACTTC,CAKPGLAVAHYEQYF
NA,NA,TRBV30,TRBJ2-3,TGTGCCTGCCTGACTAGGTTAGATACGCAGTATTTT,CACLTRLDTQYF
NA,NA,TRBV6-6,TRBJ2-5,TGTGCCACCTCGGGAACCGAAGAGACCCAGTACTTC,CATSGTEETQYF
NA,NA,TRBV5-4,TRBJ2-1,TGTGCCAGCAGCTTTATAAATGAGCAGTTCTTC,CASSFINEQFF
NA,TRBD1,TRBV28,TRBJ2-1,TGTGCCAGCAGTGACCGGGACAGGCAAAATGAGCAGTTCTTC,CASSDRDRQNEQFF
NA,TRBD1,TRBV19,TRBJ1-1,TGTGCCAGTAGTACTACAGGGGGCTGGACTGAAGCTTTCTTT,CASSTTGGWTEAFF
NA,TRBD2,TRBV4-3,TRBJ2-1,TGCGCCAGCAGCCAAGAATGGCTAGCGGGAGGGCCACGATCGAATGAGCAGTTCTTC,CASSQEWLAGGPRSNEQFF
NA,NA,TRBV2,TRBJ2-3,TGTGCCAGCAATAGCTACCTCACAGATACGCAGTATTTT,CASNSYLTDTQYF
NA,NA,TRBV5-4,TRBJ2-7,TGTGCCAGCAGCTCGATCAACTTAGAGCAGTACTTC,CASSSINLEQYF
NA,TRBD2,TRBV6-5,TRBJ2-7,TGTGCCAGCAGTTGGACTAGCGGGACCCACGAGCAGTACTTC,CASSWTSGTHEQYF
NA,TRBD2,TRBV29-1,TRBJ2-7,TGCAGCGTTGAAACTAGCGGGAACTACGAGCAGTACTTC,CSVETSGNYEQYF
NA,NA,TRBV30,TRBJ2-1,TGTGCCTGGAGTGCCTCCCCCTCCGGGAGTAATGAGCAGTTCTTC,CAWSASPSGSNEQFF
NA,NA,TRBV6-1,TRBJ2-7,TGTGCCAGCAGCCTCCTAGATTACGAGCAGTACTTC,CASSLLDYEQYF
NA,NA,TRBV5-6,TRBJ1-4,TGTGCCAGCAGCTCCCGCCCCCAGGGCGTTTTAGGGGCACTGTTTTTT,CASSSRPQGVLGALFF
NA,NA,TRBV7-2,TRBJ2-7,TGTGCCAGCAGCTCGCCGGTGGTAACCTACGAGCAGTACTTC,CASSSPVVTYEQYF
NA,NA,TRBV2,TRBJ2-1,TGTGCCAGCAGTTCCACTTACGGGAACAATGAGCAGTTCTTC,CASSSTYGNNEQFF
NA,NA,TRBV7-3,TRBJ1-2,TGTGCCAGCAGCCCGGGACACAGTAACTATGGCTACACCTTC,CASSPGHSNYGYTF
NA,NA,TRBV7-3,TRBJ2-3,TGTGCCAGCAGCCCCTCAACGGGAGCCATAGATACGCAGTATTTT,CASSPSTGAIDTQYF
once,NA,TRBV27,TRBJ1-5,TGTGCCAGCAGTTTACAGACTTATCAGCCCCAGCATTTT,CASSLQTYQPQHF
NA,TRBD1,TRBV29-1,TRBJ2-7,TGCAGCGTCCGGACAGGGCGAACCTACGAGCAGTACTTC,CSVRTGRTYEQYF
NA,TRBD1,TRBV27,TRBJ1-2,TGTGCCAGCAGGATCGGGACAGGGGAAGGCTATGGCTACACCTTC,CASRIGTGEGYGYTF
NA,NA,TRBV4-1,TRBJ2-7,TGCGCCAGCAGCCACTTACAGGATTCCTACGAGCAGTACTTC,CASSHLQDSYEQYF
NA,TRBD1,TRBV28,TRBJ1-2,TGTGCCAGCAGTACAACAGGGGGCTATGGCTACACCTTC,CASSTTGGYGYTF
NA,NA,TRBV4-2,TRBJ2-1,TGTGCCAGCAGCCAAGATCGTCTCGCGGTCAATGAGCAGTTCTTC,CASSQDRLAVNEQFF
NA,TRBD1,TRBV7-3,TRBJ1-1,TGTGCCAGCAGCTCACGGACAGGGGGGCTTGAAGCTTTCTTT,CASSSRTGGLEAFF
NA,NA,TRBV9,TRBJ2-2,TGTGCCAGCAGCGTAGTCGTGAGTACCGGGGAGCTGTTTTTT,CASSVVVSTGELFF